A single sample is the source of the 11 T cell receptor beta chains below, sequenced in a study of shared clonotypes between healthy human individuals. Measured with immunoSEQ multiplex PCR; TCRdb has only the in-frame clones, and not every one. The table has some 2,500,000 clones, about 90% seen once. The sequencing input was naive CD4+ T cells from PBMCs. Subset specified: CD45RA+ positively selected. Source of these receptors: a young man in good health. Some clones in this sample may be carry-over from other donors' samples.

This clone was recorded only once. The chain combines TRBV11-2 with TRBJ2-5; tentative D call: TRBD1 (6 bases). The CDR3 consists of 17 residues. V lost 0 bases to trimming and J lost 1 base, with 15 bases between them. CDR1 and CDR2 from the germline V gene are SGHAT and FQNNGV. The CDR3 nucleotides are TGTGCCAGCAGCTTAGATGTGGCAGGGGCTGGCCAAGAGACCCAGTACTTC. Protein product: CASSLDVAGAGQETQYF.

The rearrangement joins TRBV9 to TRBJ1-2; 8 bases fit TRBD1. The CDR3 contains 15 residues. The V segment lost 0 bases and the J segment 3 bases; nucleotides outside the gene matches: 4. Germline CDR1 reads SGDLS; CDR2 reads YYNGEE. For the CDR3, the DNA is TGTGCCAGCAGCGTAGGGACAGGGTACGACTATGGCTACACCTTC. Translation gives CASSVGTGYDYGYTF.

The V gene is TRBV5-4, the J gene TRBJ2-5; D perhaps matches TRBD2 (6 bases). Per germline, CDR1 SGHNT and CDR2 YYREEE (reference sequence). This CDR3 comprises 14 residues. V lost 2 bases and J 1 base, leaving 9 bases between the germline ends. As DNA, the CDR3 is TGTGCCAGCAGCTTAAGGACTACCCAAGAGACCCAGTACTTC. Translating it yields CASSLRTTQETQYF.

The chain combines TRBV2 with TRBJ1-1; D possibly corresponds to TRBD1 (5 bases). The V end lost 7 bases, the J end lost 1 base, and 10 bases lay between the germline ends. The CDR3 is 13 residues long. In germline, CDR1 is SNHLY, CDR2 FYNNEI. The CDR3 loop is CASKSTGNTEAFF. In DNA, the CDR3 is TGTGCCAGCAAAAGTACAGGGAACACTGAAGCTTTCTTT.

V is TRBV30 and J is TRBJ1-5, with D possibly being TRBD1 (6 bases). CDR3 size: 13 residues. Germline-derived CDR1 and CDR2 are GTSNPN and SVGIG (reference sequence). V was trimmed by 2 bases and J by 6 bases, leaving 11 bases between them. Here the CDR3 DNA reads TGTGCCTGGAGTTCCGACAGGACTCAGCCCCAGCATTTT. Its translation is CAWSSDRTQPQHF.

The V call is TRBV9, the J call TRBJ2-1; 13 bases fit TRBD2. Germline V lookup: CDR1 SGDLS, CDR2 YYNGEE. CDR3 size: 15 residues. Losses at the gene ends were 3 bases for V and 6 bases for J; bases not matched to a gene: 3. The CDR3 nucleotides are TGTGCCAGCAGCGGTGGACTAGCGGGAGTCAATGAGCAGTTCTTC. Protein: CASSGGLAGVNEQFF.

This chain links TRBV28 with TRBJ2-3, with D perhaps assigned TRBD1 or TRBD2 (5 bases each). Trimming took off 1 base at V and 1 base at J, with 21 bases between the two ends. CDR1 is MDHEN, CDR2 SYDVKM, per germline. This CDR3 contains 19 residues. The CDR3 sequence: CASSLYGRGSTLGTDTQYF. CDR3 coding DNA: TGTGCCAGCAGTTTATACGGTCGGGGCTCTACTCTCGGCACAGATACGCAGTATTTT.

This chain uses TRBV28 with TRBJ2-5; 7 bases map to TRBD2. The trim removed 2 bases at V and 2 bases at J, leaving 5 bases unmatched. The CDR3 runs to 15 residues. Germline loops: CDR1 MDHEN, CDR2 SYDVKM. The CDR3 protein is CASSLLLAVQETQYF. CDR3 bases: TGTGCCAGCAGTTTACTGCTAGCGGTACAAGAGACCCAGTACTTC. The variable domain in full, completed from reference TRBV28 and TRBJ2-5, reads DVKVTQSSRYLVKRTGEKVFLECVQDMDHENMFWYRQDPGLGLRLIYFSYDVKMKEKGDIPEGYSVSREKKERFSLILESASTNQTSMYLCASSLLLAVQETQYFGPGTRLLVL.

Comments on this clone: This sample also contains other DNA sequences that code for the same CDR3. CDR3 amino acids: CAWSVSTDTQYF. CDR3 coding DNA: TGTGCCTGGAGTGTAAGCACAGATACGCAGTATTTT. The rearrangement links TRBV30 to TRBJ2-3; D is unclear. The CDR3 loop spans 12 amino acids. Germline lookup yields CDR1 GTSNPN and CDR2 SVGIG (reference sequence). Trimming removed 0 bases at V and 0 bases at J, with 1 base between.

The rearrangement joins TRBV2 to TRBJ1-6, with D maybe TRBD1 (6 bases). Trimming stripped 4 bases from V and 8 bases from J, with 15 bases between. The germline gives CDR1 SNHLY, CDR2 FYNNEI. The CDR3 sequence is 15 residues long. The CDR3 loop is CASSVGGVVDSPLHF. The DNA for the CDR3 is TGTGCCAGCAGTGTAGGGGGGGTGGTGGATTCACCCCTCCACTTT.

This rearrangement joins TRBV2 to TRBJ1-5, with D perhaps matching TRBD1 (6 bases). CDR3 length: 14 amino acids. Germline V gene lookup returns CDR1 SNHLY and CDR2 FYNNEI. Trimming took 4 bases from V and 6 from J, leaving 13 bases between them. CDR3 nucleotide sequence: TGTGCCAGCAGTGTGGAGGGGGGTGGTCAGCCCCAGCATTTT. The encoded protein is CASSVEGGGQPQHF.